Each of the 18 T cell receptor beta chains below was sequenced from the same sample in a study of cytomegalovirus exposure and HLA in healthy donors (dated by TCRdb to 2016 to 2017). Receptor amplification or capture employed the immunoSEQ multiplex PCR assay. For the multiplex PCR, a mixture combining 60 forward primers for TCR Vbeta segments and 13 reverse primers for TCR Jbeta segments was used. TCRdb took over this immuneACCESS table, retaining in-frame rearrangements with V and J assigned. Such tables are incomplete; in checked studies, under half of the missing clones stem from an unresolved V gene, and the remainder is unexplained. The sample table records roughly 180,000 clones; less than 90% of these occur just once. Around 1.4% of the sample comes from the top ten. Sequencing input: PBMCs. The receptors derive from a girl under 18 in good health and CMV-seropositive.

This clone has only one observation. The V call is TRBV11-1, the J call TRBJ1-1, with D possibly matching TRBD1 (5 bases). In germline, CDR1 is SGHAT, CDR2 FQDESV (reference sequence). The CDR3 runs to 16 residues. V was trimmed by 2 bases and J by 5 bases, leaving 18 bases between them. The CDR3 nucleotides are TGTGCCAGCAGCTTAAATTTTGGGGGGGGATGGACTGAAGCTTTCTTT. This codes for CASSLNFGGGWTEAFF.

This clone was observed a single time. V and J are TRBV30 and TRBJ2-1; 10 positions agree with TRBD1. Germline values: CDR1 GTSNPN, CDR2 SVGIG (reference sequence). V lost 2 bases and J lost 4; bases outside the gene matches: 2. The CDR3 spans 14 residues. CDR3 DNA: TGTGCCTGGAGTCGGGACAGGGGTTACAATGAGCAGTTCTTC. This translates into CAWSRDRGYNEQFF.

V is TRBV5-4 and J is TRBJ2-7; 12 nucleotides align to TRBD2. The germline gives CDR1 SGHNT, CDR2 YYREEE (reference sequence). With 3 bases clipped from V and 5 bases from J, the junction kept 6 bases outside the gene matches. This CDR3 region has 15 residues. CDR3 nucleotide sequence: TGTGCCAGCAGCTCATGGACTAGCGGGAAACACGAGCAGTACTTC. It is translated as CASSSWTSGKHEQYF. The full variable domain, with the rest looked up from reference TRBV5-4 and TRBJ2-7, is ETGVTQSPTHLIKTRGQQVTLRCSSQSGHNTVSWYQQALGQGPQFIFQYYREEENGRGNFPPRFSGLQFPNYSSELNVNALELDDSALYLCASSSWTSGKHEQYFGPGTRLTVT.

This clone was seen just once. The V and J genes are TRBV6-6 and TRBJ2-7; 7 positions match TRBD1. The junction had 7 bases not matched to a gene; V was cut back by 5 bases and J by 0 bases. This CDR3 has 15 amino acids. The germline gives CDR1 MNHNY, CDR2 SVGAGI (reference sequence). The CDR3 DNA is TGTGCCAGCAGTGGTCCCCGGGACAGCTCCTACGAGCAGTACTTC. This encodes CASSGPRDSSYEQYF.

This sequence joins TRBV4-3 and TRBJ2-7; TRBD2 matches at 9 bases. The CDR3 contains 16 residues. The germline V gene encodes CDR1 LGHNA and CDR2 YSLEER. The V and J ends lost 1 base and 7 bases, in that order; junction bases with no gene match: 11. CDR3 DNA: TGCGCCAGCAGCCAAGTTCCGCCCGCAGCGGGAGGAGAGCAGTACTTC. This gives the protein CASSQVPPAAGGEQYF.

CDR3 sequence: CASRRLAGASNEQFF. CDR3 bases: TGTGCCAGCAGAAGACTAGCGGGAGCTTCCAATGAGCAGTTCTTC. The gene calls are TRBV6-5 and TRBJ2-1, with 12 bases that match TRBD2. The junction had 6 bases not matched to a gene; V was cut back by 6 bases and J by 6 bases. Germline CDR1 MNHEY, CDR2 SVGAGI. The CDR3 runs to 15 residues.

The chain joins TRBV4-1 to TRBJ2-7; 15 nucleotides line up with TRBD2. Germline CDR1 and CDR2: MGHRA and YSYEKL. The CDR3 loop spans 18 amino acids. The ends lost 4 bases at V and 2 bases at J; junction bases unmatched: 9. CDR3 sequence reads: CASSLSGTSGRSPYEQYF. The DNA of the CDR3 is TGCGCCAGCAGCCTCTCCGGGACTAGCGGGAGGAGTCCCTACGAGCAGTACTTC.

This sequence joins TRBV5-1 and TRBJ1-5; D might be TRBD1 (5 bases). Germline V gene sequence: CDR1 SGHRS, CDR2 YFSETQ. This CDR3 is built from 14 residues. V was clipped by 2 bases and J by 5 bases, with 11 bases between them. CDR3 amino acids: CASSFGGPDQPQHF. The CDR3 bases are TGCGCCAGCAGCTTCGGGGGACCTGATCAGCCCCAGCATTTT.

This clone was recorded only once. The rearrangement uses TRBV7-9 and TRBJ1-2, with D unclear. The CDR3 covers 11 residues. Germline CDR1 is SEHNR and CDR2 is FQNEAQ (reference sequence). V lost 5 bases, J lost 8 bases, and 9 bases lay in between. CDR3 sequence (DNA): TGTGCCAGCAGCCCCCGGGGAGGCTACACCTTC. Protein sequence: CASSPRGGYTF.

The J gene is TRBJ1-5, the V gene TRBV28; 7 positions agree with TRBD1. This CDR3 is built from 16 residues. Germline V gene lookup returns CDR1 MDHEN and CDR2 SYDVKM. V trimming: 5 bases; J trimming: 1 base; junction bases outside the gene matches: 8. CDR3 sequence: CASSPPTGRSNQPQHF. The CDR3 bases are TGTGCCAGCAGTCCCCCGACAGGGAGGAGCAATCAGCCCCAGCATTTT.

This chain joins TRBV27 and TRBJ2-7, with 9 bases lining up with TRBD2. CDR1 MNHEY and CDR2 SMNVEV come from the germline V gene (reference sequence). J gave up 4 bases and V 2 bases, and 6 bases lay outside the gene matches. This CDR3 is built from 15 residues. CDR3 bases: TGTGCCAGCAGTTTAAGGCGGGAGGGGGTTTACGAGCAGTACTTC. It yields the protein CASSLRREGVYEQYF.

The CDR3 bases are TGTGCCAGTAGTATGGCGGGACAGGGGGCAATTGAAGCTTTCTTT. Its protein product is CASSMAGQGAIEAFF. This rearrangement joins TRBV19 to TRBJ1-1; 12 nucleotides line up with TRBD1. Trimming at V came to 3 bases and at J to 7 bases, leaving 6 bases not matched to a gene. From germline, CDR1 is LNHDA and CDR2 SQIVND (reference sequence). This CDR3 contains 15 residues.

The rearrangement links TRBV18 to TRBJ1-1; weak D call: TRBD1 (6 bases). Trimming cost V 2 bases and J 4 bases, with 11 bases left between them. The CDR3 is 14 residues long. The germline V gene encodes CDR1 KGHSH and CDR2 LQKENI. Here the CDR3 DNA reads TGTGCCAGCTCACCAAGGGAGACAGGCACTGAAGCTTTCTTT. This gives the protein CASSPRETGTEAFF. Using reference TRBV18 and TRBJ1-1 for the parts outside the CDR3, the full variable domain is NAGVMQNPRHLVRRRGQEARLRCSPMKGHSHVYWYRQLPEEGLKFMVYLQKENIIDESGMPKERFSAEFPKEGPSILRIQQVVRGDSAAYFCASSPRETGTEAFFGQGTRLTVV.

The chain uses TRBV27 and TRBJ2-3; D is possibly TRBD1 (5 bases). V lost 6 bases, J lost 7 bases, and 23 bases lay in between. Germline CDR1 MNHEY, CDR2 SMNVEV (reference sequence). The CDR3 covers 16 residues. The CDR3 DNA is TGTGCCAGCAGGGTGGGTGGCACCAGGGATCTGAATACGCAGTATTTT. It encodes CASRVGGTRDLNTQYF.

The genes are TRBV6-5 and TRBJ2-7; D ambiguous. CDR1 is MNHEY, CDR2 SVGAGI, per germline. The ends were cut back, 0 bases at V and 4 bases at J, with 13 bases in the middle. This CDR3 is 15 amino acids long. The CDR3 loop reads CASSYSSGFGYEQYF. The CDR3 DNA reads TGTGCCAGCAGTTACTCATCCGGGTTCGGGTACGAGCAGTACTTC.

This clone came up a few times. The V and J genes are TRBV5-4 and TRBJ2-5; TRBD2 matches at 7 bases. This CDR3 has 16 residues. CDR1 is SGHNT and CDR2 is YYREEE in the germline V gene (reference sequence). With 4 bases clipped from V and 4 bases from J, the junction kept 13 bases outside the gene matches. The CDR3 nucleotides are TGTGCCAGCAGCCCGGGACCTTCGGGGGGTGCAGAGACCCAGTACTTC. As protein: CASSPGPSGGAETQYF.

CDR3 DNA: TGCGCCAGCAGTCGGCGGGCGGGAGCAGCCTACGAGCAGTACTTC. Protein sequence: CASSRRAGAAYEQYF. The chain joins TRBV5-1 to TRBJ2-7, with 7 nucleotides matching TRBD2. Germline loops: CDR1 SGHRS, CDR2 YFSETQ. This CDR3 has 15 amino acids. Unmatched junction bases numbered 10, after V lost 5 bases and J lost 2 bases.

This sequence joins TRBV27 and TRBJ1-4, with 9 bases matching TRBD1. From germline, CDR1 is MNHEY and CDR2 SMNVEV (reference sequence). The CDR3 runs 14 residues. The V segment lost 6 bases and the J segment 7 bases; nucleotides outside the gene matches: 6. CDR3 loop: CASRRTGAGEKLFF. DNA of the CDR3: TGTGCCAGCAGGAGGACAGGGGCGGGTGAAAAACTGTTTTTT.